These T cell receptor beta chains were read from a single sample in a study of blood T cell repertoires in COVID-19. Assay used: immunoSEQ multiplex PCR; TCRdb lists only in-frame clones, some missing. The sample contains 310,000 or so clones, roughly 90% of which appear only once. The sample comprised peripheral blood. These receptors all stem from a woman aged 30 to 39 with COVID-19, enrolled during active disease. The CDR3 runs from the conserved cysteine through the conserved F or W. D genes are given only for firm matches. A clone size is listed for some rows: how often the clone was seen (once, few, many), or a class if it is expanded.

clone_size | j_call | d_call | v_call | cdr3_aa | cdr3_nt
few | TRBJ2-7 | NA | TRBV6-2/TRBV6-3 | CASSYSLRYEQYF | TGTGCCAGCAGTTACTCTCTCAGGTACGAGCAGTACTTC
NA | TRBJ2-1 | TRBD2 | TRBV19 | CASSTVAGDNEQFF | TGTGCCAGTAGTACCGTAGCGGGGGACAATGAGCAGTTCTTC
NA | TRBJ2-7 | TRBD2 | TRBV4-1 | CASSQGPSGRLYEQYF | TGCGCCAGCAGCCAAGGGCCTAGCGGGAGGCTTTACGAGCAGTACTTC
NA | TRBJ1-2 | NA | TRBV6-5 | CASSDMDRLYGYTF | TGTGCCAGCAGCGACATGGACAGACTCTATGGCTACACCTTC
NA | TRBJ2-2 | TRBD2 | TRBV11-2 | CASSSGLAGEGELFF | TGTGCCAGCAGCTCCGGACTAGCGGGAGAAGGGGAGCTGTTTTTT
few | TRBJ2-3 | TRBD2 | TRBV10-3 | CAISGTSGSTDTQYF | TGTGCCATCAGTGGGACTAGCGGGAGCACAGATACGCAGTATTTT
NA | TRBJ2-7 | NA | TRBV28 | CASRPRNQGIFSYEQYF | TGTGCCAGCAGGCCAAGAAATCAGGGGATCTTCTCCTACGAGCAGTACTTC
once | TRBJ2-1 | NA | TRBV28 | CASSFSEQFF | TGTGCCAGCAGTTTTAGTGAGCAGTTCTTC
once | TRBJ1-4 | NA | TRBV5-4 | CASSLDQNEKLFF | TGTGCCAGCAGCTTGGACCAGAATGAAAAACTGTTTTTT
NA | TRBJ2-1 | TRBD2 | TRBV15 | CATSRGRSGGLNEQFF | TGTGCCACCAGCAGGGGACGCAGCGGGGGCCTTAATGAGCAGTTCTTC
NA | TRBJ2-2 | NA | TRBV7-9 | CASSLTTGAGELFF | TGTGCCAGCAGCCTAACTACAGGAGCCGGGGAGCTGTTTTTT
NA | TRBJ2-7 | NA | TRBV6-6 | CASSYRDISYEQYF | TGTGCCAGCAGTTACCGGGACATCTCCTACGAGCAGTACTTC
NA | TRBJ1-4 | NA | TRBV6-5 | CASSSQGEKLFF | TGTGCCAGCAGTTCTCAGGGGGAAAAACTGTTTTTT
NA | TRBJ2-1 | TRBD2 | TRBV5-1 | CASSYWSAGGPGSNEQFF | TGCGCCAGCAGCTATTGGTCAGCGGGAGGGCCGGGGAGTAATGAGCAGTTCTTC
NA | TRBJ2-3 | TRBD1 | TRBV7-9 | CASSEDRGGTDTQYF | TGTGCCAGCAGCGAGGACAGGGGAGGCACAGATACGCAGTATTTT
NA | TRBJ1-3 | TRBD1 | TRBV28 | CASSLDRGGGGNTIYF | TGTGCCAGCAGTTTGGACAGGGGAGGTGGTGGAAACACCATATATTTT
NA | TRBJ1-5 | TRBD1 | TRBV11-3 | CASSLIGRGQAFQPQHF | TGTGCCAGCAGCTTAATAGGTCGGGGACAGGCATTTCAGCCCCAGCATTTT
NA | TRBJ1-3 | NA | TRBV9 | CASSVDGGSGNTIYF | TGTGCCAGCAGCGTAGACGGGGGGTCTGGAAACACCATATATTTT
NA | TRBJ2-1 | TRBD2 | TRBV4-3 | CASSLAGGVYNEQFF | TGCGCCAGCAGCCTCGCGGGGGGGGTATACAATGAGCAGTTCTTC
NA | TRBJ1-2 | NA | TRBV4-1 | CASSQDRGALPYGYTF | TGCGCCAGCAGCCAAGATCGGGGTGCTCTCCCCTATGGCTACACCTTC
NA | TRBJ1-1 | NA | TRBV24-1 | CATSGSGTEAFF | TGTGCCACCAGTGGTTCCGGGACTGAAGCTTTCTTT
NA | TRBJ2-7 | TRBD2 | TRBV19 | CASSWDYTYEQYF | TGTGCCAGTAGTTGGGACTACACCTACGAGCAGTACTTC